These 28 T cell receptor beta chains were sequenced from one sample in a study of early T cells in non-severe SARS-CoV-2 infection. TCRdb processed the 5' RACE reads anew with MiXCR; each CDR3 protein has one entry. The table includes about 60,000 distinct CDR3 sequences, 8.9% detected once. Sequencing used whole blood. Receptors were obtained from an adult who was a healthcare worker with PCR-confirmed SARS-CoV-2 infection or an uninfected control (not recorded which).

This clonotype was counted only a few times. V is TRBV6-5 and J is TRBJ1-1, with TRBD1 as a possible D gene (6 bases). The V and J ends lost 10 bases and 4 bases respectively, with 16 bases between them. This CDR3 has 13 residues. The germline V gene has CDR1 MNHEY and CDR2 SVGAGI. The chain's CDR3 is CANSWTALTEAFF. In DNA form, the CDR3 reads TGTGCCAACAGCTGGACAGCGCTCACTGAAGCTTTCTTT.

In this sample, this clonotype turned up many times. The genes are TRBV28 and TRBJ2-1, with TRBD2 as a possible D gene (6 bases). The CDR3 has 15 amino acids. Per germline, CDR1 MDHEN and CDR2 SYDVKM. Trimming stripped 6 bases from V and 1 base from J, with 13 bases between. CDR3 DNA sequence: TGTGCCAGCAGGTTAGGGACTCTTTCCTACAATGAGCAGTTCTTC. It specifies CASRLGTLSYNEQFF.

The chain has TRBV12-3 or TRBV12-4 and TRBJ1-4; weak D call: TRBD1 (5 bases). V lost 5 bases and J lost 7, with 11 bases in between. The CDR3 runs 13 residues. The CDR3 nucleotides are TGTGCCAGCAGTCCCACTAGGGGTGAAAAACTGTTTTTT. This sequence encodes CASSPTRGEKLFF.

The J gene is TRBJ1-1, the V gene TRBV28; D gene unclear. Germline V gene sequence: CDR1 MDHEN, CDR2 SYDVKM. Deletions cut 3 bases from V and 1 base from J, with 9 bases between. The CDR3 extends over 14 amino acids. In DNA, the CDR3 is TGTGCCAGCAGTTTCCCACAGACGAACACTGAAGCTTTCTTT. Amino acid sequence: CASSFPQTNTEAFF.

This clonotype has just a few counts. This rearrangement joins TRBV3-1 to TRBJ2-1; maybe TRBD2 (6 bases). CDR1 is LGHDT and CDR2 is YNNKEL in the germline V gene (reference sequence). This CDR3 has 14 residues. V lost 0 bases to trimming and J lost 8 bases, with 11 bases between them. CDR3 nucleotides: TGTGCCAGCAGCCAAGACTTTGGGGGGTATGAGCAGTTCTTC. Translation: CASSQDFGGYEQFF.

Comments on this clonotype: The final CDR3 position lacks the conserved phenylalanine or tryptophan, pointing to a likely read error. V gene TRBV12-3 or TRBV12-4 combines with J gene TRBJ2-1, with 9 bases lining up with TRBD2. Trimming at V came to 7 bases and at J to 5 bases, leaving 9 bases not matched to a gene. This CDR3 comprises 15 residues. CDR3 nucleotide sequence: TGTGCCAGCACCCTGAGGGCTAGCGGGAACAATGAGCAGTTCTCC. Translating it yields CASTLRASGNNEQFS.

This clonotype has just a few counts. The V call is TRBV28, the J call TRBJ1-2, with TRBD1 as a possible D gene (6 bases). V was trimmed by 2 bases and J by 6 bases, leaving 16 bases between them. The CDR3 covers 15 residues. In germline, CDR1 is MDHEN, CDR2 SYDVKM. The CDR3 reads CASSLIRGRVNGYTF. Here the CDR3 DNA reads TGTGCCAGCAGTTTAATCCGGGGGCGAGTGAATGGCTACACCTTC.

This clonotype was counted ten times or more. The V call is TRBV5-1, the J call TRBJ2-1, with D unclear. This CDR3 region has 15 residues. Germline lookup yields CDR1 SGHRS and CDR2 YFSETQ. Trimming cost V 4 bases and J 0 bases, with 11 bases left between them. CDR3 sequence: CASSRQGYSYNEQFF. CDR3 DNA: TGCGCCAGCAGCCGTCAAGGGTACTCCTACAATGAGCAGTTCTTC.

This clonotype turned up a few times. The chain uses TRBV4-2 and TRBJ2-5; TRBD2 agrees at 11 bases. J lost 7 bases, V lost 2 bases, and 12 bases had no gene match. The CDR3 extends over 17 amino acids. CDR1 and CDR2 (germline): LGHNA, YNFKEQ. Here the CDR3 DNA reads TGTGCCAGCAGCCAAAGTCCGGGTAGCGGGAGGGCCGGGACCCAGTACTTC. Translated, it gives CASSQSPGSGRAGTQYF.

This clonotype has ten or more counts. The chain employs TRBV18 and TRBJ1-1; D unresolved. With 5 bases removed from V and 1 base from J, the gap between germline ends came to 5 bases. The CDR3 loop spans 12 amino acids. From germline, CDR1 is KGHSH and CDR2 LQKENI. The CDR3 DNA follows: TGTGCCAGCTCAAAAACGAACACTGAAGCTTTCTTT. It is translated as CASSKTNTEAFF.

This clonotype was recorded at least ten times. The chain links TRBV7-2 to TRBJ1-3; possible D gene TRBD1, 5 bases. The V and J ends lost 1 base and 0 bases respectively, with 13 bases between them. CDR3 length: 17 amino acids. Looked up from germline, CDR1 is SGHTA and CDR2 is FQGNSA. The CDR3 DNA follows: TGTGCCAGCAGCTTAGGAGGGGTTCCCCGCTCTGGAAACACCATATATTTT. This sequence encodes CASSLGGVPRSGNTIYF. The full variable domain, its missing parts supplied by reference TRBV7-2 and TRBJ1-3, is GAGVSQSPSNKVTEKGKDVELRCDPISGHTALYWYRQSLGQGLEFLIYFQGNSAPDKSGLPSDRFSAERTGGSVSTLTIQRTQQEDSAVYLCASSLGGVPRSGNTIYFGEGSWLTVV.

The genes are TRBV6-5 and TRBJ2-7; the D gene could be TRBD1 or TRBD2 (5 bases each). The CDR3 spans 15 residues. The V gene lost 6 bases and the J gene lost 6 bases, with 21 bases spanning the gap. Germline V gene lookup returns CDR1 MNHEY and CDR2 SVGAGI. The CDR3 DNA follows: TGTGCCAGCAGGTCCACCGGGACGGGGAAGGGCGAGCAGTACTTC. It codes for CASRSTGTGKGEQYF.

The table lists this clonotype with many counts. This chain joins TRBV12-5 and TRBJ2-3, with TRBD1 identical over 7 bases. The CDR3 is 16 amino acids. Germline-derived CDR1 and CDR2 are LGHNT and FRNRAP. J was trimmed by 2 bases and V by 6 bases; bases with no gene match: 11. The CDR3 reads CASGERDSINTDTQYF. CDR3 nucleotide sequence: TGTGCTAGTGGGGAACGGGACAGTATAAACACAGATACGCAGTATTTT.

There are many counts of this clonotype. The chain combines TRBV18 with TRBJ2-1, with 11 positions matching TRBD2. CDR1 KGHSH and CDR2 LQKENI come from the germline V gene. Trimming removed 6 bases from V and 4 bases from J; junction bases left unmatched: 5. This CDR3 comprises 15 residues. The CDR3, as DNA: TGTGCCAGCTCGGAACTAGCGGGGGAATACAATGAGCAGTTCTTC. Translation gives CASSELAGEYNEQFF.

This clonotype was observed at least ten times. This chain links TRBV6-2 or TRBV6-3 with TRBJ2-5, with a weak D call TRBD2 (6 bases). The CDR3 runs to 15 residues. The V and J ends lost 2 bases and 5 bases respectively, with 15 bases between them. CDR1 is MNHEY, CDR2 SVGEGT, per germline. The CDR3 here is CASSYPRAGQETQYF. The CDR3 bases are TGTGCCAGCAGTTACCCGAGAGCGGGTCAGGAGACCCAGTACTTC.

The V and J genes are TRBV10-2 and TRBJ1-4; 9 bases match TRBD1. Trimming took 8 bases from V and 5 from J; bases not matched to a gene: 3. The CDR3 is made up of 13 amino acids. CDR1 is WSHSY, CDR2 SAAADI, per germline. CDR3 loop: CASRDRVNEKLFF. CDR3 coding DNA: TGCGCCAGCCGGGACAGGGTAAATGAAAAACTGTTTTTT.

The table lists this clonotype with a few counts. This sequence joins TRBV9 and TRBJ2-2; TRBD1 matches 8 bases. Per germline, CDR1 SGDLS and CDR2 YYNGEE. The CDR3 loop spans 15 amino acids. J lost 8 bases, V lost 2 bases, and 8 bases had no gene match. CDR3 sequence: CASSVGTGRAGELFF. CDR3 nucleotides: TGTGCCAGCAGCGTCGGGACAGGTCGGGCGGGGGAGCTGTTTTTT.

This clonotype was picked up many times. The DNA for the CDR3 is TGTGCCAGCAGGCGCCGGGAAAGGAGCTCCTACGAGCAGTACTTC. Translated: CASRRRERSSYEQYF. V and J are TRBV2 and TRBJ2-7; D may be TRBD2 (5 bases). In germline, CDR1 is SNHLY, CDR2 FYNNEI. There are 15 residues in the CDR3. Trimming left V 6 bases short and J 0 bases short, with 15 bases between.

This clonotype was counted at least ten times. CDR3 in amino acids: CASSLEGQGDGYTF. In DNA, the CDR3 is TGCGCCAGCAGCCTTGAGGGACAGGGAGATGGCTACACCTTC. V usage is TRBV5-1 and J usage is TRBJ1-2, with 9 bases identical to TRBD1. The junction had 7 bases not matched to a gene; V was cut back by 4 bases and J by 6 bases. The CDR3 spans 14 residues. Germline V CDR1 and CDR2: SGHRS, YFSETQ.

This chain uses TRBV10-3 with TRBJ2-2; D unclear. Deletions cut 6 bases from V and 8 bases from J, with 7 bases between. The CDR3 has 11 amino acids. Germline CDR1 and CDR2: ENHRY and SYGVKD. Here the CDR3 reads CAIRAGGELFF. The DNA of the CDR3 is TGTGCCATCAGGGCCGGAGGGGAGCTGTTTTTT.

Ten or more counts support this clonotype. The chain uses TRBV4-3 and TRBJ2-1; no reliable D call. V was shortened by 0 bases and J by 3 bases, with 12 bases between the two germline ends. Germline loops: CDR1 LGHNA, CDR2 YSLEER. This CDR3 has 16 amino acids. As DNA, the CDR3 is TGCGCCAGCAGCCAAGATTCTAGTGGTATCTACAATGAGCAGTTCTTC. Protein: CASSQDSSGIYNEQFF.

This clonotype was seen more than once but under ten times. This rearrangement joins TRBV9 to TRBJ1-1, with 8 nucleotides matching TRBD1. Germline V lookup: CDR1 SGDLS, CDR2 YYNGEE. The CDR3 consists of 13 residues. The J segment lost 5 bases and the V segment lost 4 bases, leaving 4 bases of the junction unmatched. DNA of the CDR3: TGTGCCAGCAGCCCTAGACAGGGGACTGAAGCTTTCTTT. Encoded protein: CASSPRQGTEAFF.

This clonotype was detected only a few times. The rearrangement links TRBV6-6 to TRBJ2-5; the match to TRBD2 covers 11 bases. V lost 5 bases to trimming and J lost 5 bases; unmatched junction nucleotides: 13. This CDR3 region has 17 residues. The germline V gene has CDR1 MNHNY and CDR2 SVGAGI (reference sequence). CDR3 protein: CASSQTSGSYFPETQYF. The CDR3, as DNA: TGTGCCAGCAGTCAAACTAGCGGGAGTTATTTCCCGGAGACCCAGTACTTC.

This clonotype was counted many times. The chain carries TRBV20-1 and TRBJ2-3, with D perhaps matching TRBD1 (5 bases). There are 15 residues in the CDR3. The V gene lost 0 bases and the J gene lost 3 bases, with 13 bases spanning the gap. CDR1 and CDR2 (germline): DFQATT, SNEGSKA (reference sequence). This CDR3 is CSARDAQGGTDTQYF. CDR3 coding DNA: TGCAGTGCTAGAGATGCGCAGGGTGGTACAGATACGCAGTATTTT.

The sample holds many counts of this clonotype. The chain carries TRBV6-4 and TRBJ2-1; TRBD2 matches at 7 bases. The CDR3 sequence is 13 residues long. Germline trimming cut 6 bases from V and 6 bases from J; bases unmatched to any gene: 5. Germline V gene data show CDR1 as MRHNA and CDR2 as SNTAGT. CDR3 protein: CASSTGTTNEQFF. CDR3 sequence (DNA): TGTGCCAGCAGCACCGGGACTACCAATGAGCAGTTCTTC.

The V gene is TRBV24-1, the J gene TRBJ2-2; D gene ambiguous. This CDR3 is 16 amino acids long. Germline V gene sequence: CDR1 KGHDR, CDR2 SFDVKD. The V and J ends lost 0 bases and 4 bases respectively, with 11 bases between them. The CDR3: CATSDLTAGVTGELFF. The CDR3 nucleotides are TGTGCCACCAGTGATTTGACTGCAGGAGTCACCGGGGAGCTGTTTTTT.

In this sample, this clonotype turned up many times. CDR3 DNA sequence: TGTGCCAGCAGCCAAGGCGGTGGGGTAGGCTACTTC. Translation gives CASSQGGGVGYF. The chain uses TRBV14 and TRBJ2-7; D unclear. Per the germline V gene, CDR1 is SGHDN and CDR2 is FVKESK. V was trimmed by 1 base and J by 13 bases, leaving 14 bases between them. This CDR3 contains 12 residues.

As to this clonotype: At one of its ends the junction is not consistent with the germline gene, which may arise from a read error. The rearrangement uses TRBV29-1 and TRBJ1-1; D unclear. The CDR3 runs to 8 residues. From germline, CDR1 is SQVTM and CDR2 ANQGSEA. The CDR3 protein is CSVPPGVF. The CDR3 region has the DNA TGCAGCGTTCCCCCGGGTGTCTTT.